The T cell receptor (beta chain) under discussion was sequenced for a study of blood T cell repertoires in COVID-19. Germline V lookup: CDR1 SGHAT, CDR2 FQNNGV. V lost 2 bases and J 5 bases, leaving 16 bases between the germline ends. CDR3 size: 16 residues. Produced via immunoSEQ multiplex PCR; TCRdb's table is partial and in-frame only. The sample contains fewer than 85,000 clones, roughly four fifths of which appear only once. The source material was peripheral blood. The source of this sequence is a human donor in a cohort sampled during active COVID-19. This chain links TRBV11-2 with TRBJ1-5, with a weak D call TRBD1 (5 bases). CDR3 sequence reads: CASSLSGAGLDQPQHF. DNA of the CDR3: TGTGCCAGCAGCTTAAGCGGGGCAGGGCTGGATCAGCCCCAGCATTTT. Looking up the rest from reference TRBV11-2 and TRBJ1-5 gives the full variable domain: EAGVAQSPRYKIIEKRQSVAFWCNPISGHATLYWYQQILGQGPKLLIQFQNNGVVDDSQLPKDRFSAERLKGVDSTLKIQPAKLEDSAVYLCASSLSGAGLDQPQHFGDGTRLSIL.